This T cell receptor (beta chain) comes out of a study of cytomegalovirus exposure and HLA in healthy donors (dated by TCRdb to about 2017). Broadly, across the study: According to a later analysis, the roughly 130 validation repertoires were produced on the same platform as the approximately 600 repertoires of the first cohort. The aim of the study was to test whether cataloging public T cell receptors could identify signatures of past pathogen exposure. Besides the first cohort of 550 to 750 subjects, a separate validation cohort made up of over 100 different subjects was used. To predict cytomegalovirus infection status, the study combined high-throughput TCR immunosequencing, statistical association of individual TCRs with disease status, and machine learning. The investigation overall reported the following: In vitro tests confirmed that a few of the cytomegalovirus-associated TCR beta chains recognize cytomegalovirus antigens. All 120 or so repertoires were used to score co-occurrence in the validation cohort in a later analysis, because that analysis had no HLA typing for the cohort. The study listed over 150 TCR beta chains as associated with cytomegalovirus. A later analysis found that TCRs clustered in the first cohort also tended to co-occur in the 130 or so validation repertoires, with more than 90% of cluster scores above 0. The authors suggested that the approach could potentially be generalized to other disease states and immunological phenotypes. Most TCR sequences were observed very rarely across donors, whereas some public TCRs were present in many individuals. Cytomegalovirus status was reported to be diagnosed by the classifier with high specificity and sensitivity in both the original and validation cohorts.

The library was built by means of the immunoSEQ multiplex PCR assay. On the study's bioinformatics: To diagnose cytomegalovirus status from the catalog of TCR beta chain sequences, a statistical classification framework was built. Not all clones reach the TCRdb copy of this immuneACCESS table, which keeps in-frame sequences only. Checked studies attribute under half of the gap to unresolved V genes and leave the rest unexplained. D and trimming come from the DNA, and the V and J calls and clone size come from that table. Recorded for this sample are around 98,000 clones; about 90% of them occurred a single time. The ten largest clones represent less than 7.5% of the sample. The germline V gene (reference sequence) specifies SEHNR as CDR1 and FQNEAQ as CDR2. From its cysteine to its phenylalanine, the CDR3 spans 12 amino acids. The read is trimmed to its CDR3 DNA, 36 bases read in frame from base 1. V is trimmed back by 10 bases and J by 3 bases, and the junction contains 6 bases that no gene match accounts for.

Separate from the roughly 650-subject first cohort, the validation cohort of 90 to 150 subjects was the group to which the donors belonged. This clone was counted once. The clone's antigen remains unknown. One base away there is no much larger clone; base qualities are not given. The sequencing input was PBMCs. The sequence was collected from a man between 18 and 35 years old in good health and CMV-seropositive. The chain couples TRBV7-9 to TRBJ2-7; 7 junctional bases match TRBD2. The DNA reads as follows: TGTGCCAAACCTAGCGGAAACTACGAGCAGTACTTC. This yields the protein CAKPSGNYEQYF.